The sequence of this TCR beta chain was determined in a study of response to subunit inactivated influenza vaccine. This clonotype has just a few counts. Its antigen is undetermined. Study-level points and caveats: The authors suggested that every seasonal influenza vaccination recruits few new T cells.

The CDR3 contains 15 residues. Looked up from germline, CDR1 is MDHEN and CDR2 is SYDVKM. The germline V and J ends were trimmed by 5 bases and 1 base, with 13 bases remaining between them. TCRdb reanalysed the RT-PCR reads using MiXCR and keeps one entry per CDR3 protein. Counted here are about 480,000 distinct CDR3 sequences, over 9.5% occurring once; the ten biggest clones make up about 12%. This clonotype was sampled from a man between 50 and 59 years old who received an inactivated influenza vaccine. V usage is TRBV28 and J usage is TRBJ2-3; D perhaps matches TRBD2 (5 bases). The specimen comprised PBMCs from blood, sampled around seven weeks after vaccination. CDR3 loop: CASSHIARGTDTQYF. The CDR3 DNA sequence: TGTGCCAGCAGTCATATAGCGAGGGGCACAGATACGCAGTATTTT. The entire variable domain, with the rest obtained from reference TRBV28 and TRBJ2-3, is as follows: DVKVTQSSRYLVKRTGEKVFLECVQDMDHENMFWYRQDPGLGLRLIYFSYDVKMKEKGDIPEGYSVSREKKERFSLILESASTNQTSMYLCASSHIARGTDTQYFGPGTRLTVL.